This entry lists 5 T cell receptor beta chains sequenced from one sample in a study of shared clonotypes between healthy human individuals. Here immunoSEQ multiplex PCR was the method, and the copy in TCRdb shows in-frame clones only, minus some. Here the sample spans 520,000 or so clones, around 74% being singletons. Sequenced sample: PBMCs. The receptors were gathered from a woman aged 35 to 49 in good health. Some clones in this sample may be carry-over from other donors' samples.

The chain recombines TRBV15 with TRBJ2-7, with a weak D call TRBD2 (6 bases). V gave up 3 bases and J gave up 1 base, with 16 bases separating them. Germline CDR1 reads LNHNV; CDR2 reads YYDKDF (reference sequence). The CDR3 covers 16 residues. The CDR3 bases are TGTGCCACCAGCAGTCCATCGTCTAGCGTTTCCTACGAGCAGTACTTC. This codes for CATSSPSSSVSYEQYF. Full variable domain (rest looked up from reference TRBV15 and TRBJ2-7): DAMVIQNPRYQVTQFGKPVTLSCSQTLNHNVMYWYQQKSSQAPKLLFHYYDKDFNNEADTPDNFQSRRPNTSFCFLDIRSPGLGDTAMYLCATSSPSSSVSYEQYFGPGTRLTVT.

The CDR3 region is CASSPLETGELFF. The CDR3 coding sequence is TGTGCCAGCTCACCCCTGGAGACCGGGGAGCTGTTTTTT. The V and J genes are TRBV18 and TRBJ2-2; unclear D gene. The CDR3 totals 13 residues. From germline, CDR1 is KGHSH and CDR2 LQKENI. The ends were cut back, 3 bases at V and 5 bases at J, with 7 bases in the middle.

CDR3 in DNA: TGTGCCAGCAGCCCCCCGGGGTTCGGGGACGGCTACACCTTC. Translation: CASSPPGFGDGYTF. This chain connects TRBV7-9 to TRBJ1-2, with TRBD1 as a possible D gene (5 bases). With 5 bases removed from V and 8 bases from J, the gap between germline ends came to 18 bases. The CDR3 is 14 residues long. The V gene's germline CDR1 is SEHNR and CDR2 FQNEAQ (reference sequence).

This sequence joins TRBV28 and TRBJ2-5, with D maybe TRBD1 (6 bases). The CDR3 sequence is 16 residues long. The V end was cut by 4 bases, the J end by 4 bases, with 19 bases between. Germline loops: CDR1 MDHEN, CDR2 SYDVKM. This CDR3 is CASSSRLGAFGETQYF. The CDR3 DNA is TGTGCCAGCAGTTCTAGGCTGGGGGCCTTCGGAGAGACCCAGTACTTC.

V and J are TRBV10-3 and TRBJ2-1; TRBD2 agrees at 9 bases. J lost 8 bases, V lost 8 bases, and 10 bases had no gene match. CDR3 length: 14 amino acids. CDR1 and CDR2 (germline): ENHRY, SYGVKD. In DNA, the CDR3 is TGTGCCATCGTGGCTAGCGGGATTGTAGATGAGCAGTTCTTC. Translating it yields CAIVASGIVDEQFF.